This record concerns one T cell receptor (beta chain) sequence. The antigen this receptor binds is unknown. No per-base quality is available; no much larger clone lies one base away. The source of the sample is a study of T cell changes during pregnancy in multiple sclerosis (dated by TCRdb to the late 2010s). About the study as a whole: Changes in the T cell repertoire over the course of pregnancy were examined in this study in women with multiple sclerosis.

Library construction relied on the immunoSEQ multiplex PCR assay. TCRdb's version of the immuneACCESS table is confined to in-frame rearrangements and falls short of the full clone set. An unresolved V gene accounts for under half of the shortfall where checked; the remainder is of unknown origin. The table for this sample lists 20,000 to 25,000 clones; about 90% of them were counted only once. The ten largest account for 0.67% of the sample. This clonotype originated in a female donor in good health, enrolled as a control in a pregnancy study. The sample here was CD4+ T cells from peripheral blood mononuclear cells, taken in the third trimester of pregnancy.

This receptor carries the CDR3 CASSLGLVGDTQYF. The nucleotide sequence is TGTGCCAGCAGTCTGGGACTAGTAGGTGATACGCAGTATTTT. The rearrangement joined TRBV6-5 to TRBJ2-3; TRBD2 fits 8 bases in the junction. The CDR3 contains 14 residues, cysteine and phenylalanine counted. The CDR3 DNA has 42 bases and is translated from base 1. As encoded in the germline V gene, CDR1 is MNHEY while CDR2 is SVGAGI. Trimming takes 5 bases off V and 6 bases off J; junction bases not matched to a gene: 7.